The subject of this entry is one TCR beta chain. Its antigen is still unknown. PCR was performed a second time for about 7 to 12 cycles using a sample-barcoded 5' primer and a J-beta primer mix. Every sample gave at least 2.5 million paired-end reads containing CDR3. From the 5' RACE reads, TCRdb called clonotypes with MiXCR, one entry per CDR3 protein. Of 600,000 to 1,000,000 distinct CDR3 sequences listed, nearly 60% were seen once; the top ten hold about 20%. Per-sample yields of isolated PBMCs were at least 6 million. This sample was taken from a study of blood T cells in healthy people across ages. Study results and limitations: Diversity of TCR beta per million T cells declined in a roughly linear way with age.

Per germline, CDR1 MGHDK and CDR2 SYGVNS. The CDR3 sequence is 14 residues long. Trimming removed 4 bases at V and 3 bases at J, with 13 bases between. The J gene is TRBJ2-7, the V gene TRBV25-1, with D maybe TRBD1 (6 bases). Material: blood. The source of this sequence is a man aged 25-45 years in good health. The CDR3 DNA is TGTGCCAGCAGTGGGCGGCAGGGACACTACGAGCAGTACTTC. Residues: CASSGRQGHYEQYF.